This TCR beta chain was sequenced during a study of T cells in tuberculosis. Study summary: This South African cohort compared adolescents with or without latent tuberculosis against adults with active tuberculosis.

Study-wide findings and caveats: GMM-specific TCRs were nearer to active tuberculosis alpha repertoires, suggesting expansion. Active tuberculosis cases were adults; controls were adolescents. Shorter CDR3-alpha in active tuberculosis partly drove smaller distances.

The CDR3 loop spans 14 amino acids. V shed 7 bases, J shed 4 bases, and the junction held 8 bases outside the gene matches. Germline CDR1 SGHAT, CDR2 FQNNGV. This table comes from immunoSEQ multiplex PCR, and its TCRdb copy is limited to in-frame clones, with some not included. Of more than 30,000 clones listed, 97% were seen once; the top ten hold 6% to 7%. With regard to this clone: No antigen is known for it.

V usage is TRBV11-2 and J usage is TRBJ2-5; 8 positions match TRBD2. This clonotype was sampled from a donor between 10 and 35 years old with latent tuberculosis or without tuberculosis infection. Sequencing was done on a sample of PBMCs. CDR3 amino acids: CASNIMSGGETQYF. For the CDR3, the DNA is TGTGCCAGCAATATTATGAGCGGGGGAGAGACCCAGTACTTC.